This entry features one T cell receptor beta chain sequence. Its antigen is currently unknown. This sample is drawn from a study of CXCR3-negative and CXCR3-positive naive CD8 T cells. Study-wide findings and caveats: In CXCR3-positive naive cells, the TRB CDR3s were more hydrophobic than in CXCR3-negative naive cells. Sequencing showed both naive subsets with comparably high diversity, and memory CD8+ cells much lower. Similar levels of surface CD5 were seen between naive subsets; TCR strength was inferred from TRB CDR3 properties.

Among CD8+ T cells, naive ones were CD45RO-CCR7+CD27+CD95-. UMI-tagged TRB cDNA libraries were built via 5' RACE. TCRdb reprocessed the 5' RACE reads, with one entry per CDR3 protein and no DNA. The table lists over 100,000 distinct CDR3 sequences. Sequenced input: naive CXCR3- CD8+ T cells from blood. This sample's subset: CD45RO-CCR7+CD27+CD95- naive CD8+ T cells lacking CXCR3 (TNR3-). The TCR comes from a human donor in good health. Some clones in this sample may be carry-over from other donors' samples.

The CDR3 loop is CASSLPAGEQFF. The rearrangement uses TRBV28 and TRBJ2-1; lacking DNA, the TRBD2 call made by TCRdb goes unchecked. This CDR3 is built from 12 residues. CDR1 is MDHEN, CDR2 SYDVKM, per germline. Filled out from reference TRBV28 and TRBJ2-1, the complete variable domain reads DVKVTQSSRYLVKRTGEKVFLECVQDMDHENMFWYRQDPGLGLRLIYFSYDVKMKEKGDIPEGYSVSREKKERFSLILESASTNQTSMYLCASSLPAGEQFFGPGTRLTVL.